The 7 T cell receptor beta chains presented below share a single source sample, sequenced in a study of STAT5B mutations in CD4+ large granular lymphocyte leukemia. The method was immunoSEQ multiplex PCR; TCRdb's version includes in-frame clones alone and lacks a portion of them. There are about 35,000 clones in the sample; roughly 65% occur only once, and roughly 1.6% lies in the top ten. The sequencing sample was made of CD4+ T cells from blood buffy coats. These receptor sequences come from a human donor in good health.

This clone was seen only a few times. J is TRBJ2-2 and V is TRBV5-8, with D uncertain. Trimming cost V 4 bases and J 6 bases, with 13 bases left between them. CDR1 is SGHTS and CDR2 is YDEGEE in the germline V gene. The CDR3 runs 14 residues. CDR3 residues: CASSPLSAAGELFF. CDR3 coding DNA: TGTGCCAGCAGCCCACTTTCCGCCGCCGGGGAGCTGTTTTTT.

The V gene is TRBV10-3, the J gene TRBJ1-4; D gene ambiguous. Germline assignment: CDR1 ENHRY and CDR2 SYGVKD. The CDR3 has 13 residues. Deletions cut 9 bases from V and 5 bases from J, with 13 bases between. As DNA, the CDR3 is TGTGCCATGTCCCTTGGGGAAAATGAAAAACTGTTTTTT. It yields the protein CAMSLGENEKLFF.

The rearrangement joins TRBV19 to TRBJ1-2; no clear D. With 7 bases removed from V and 6 bases from J, the gap between germline ends came to 15 bases. The CDR3 loop spans 13 amino acids. Germline CDR1 is LNHDA and CDR2 is SQIVND (reference sequence). CDR3 nucleotide sequence: TGTGCCAGTACCTCCTTCCCGCACGATGGCTACACCTTC. It codes for CASTSFPHDGYTF.

CDR3 loop: CASSLAPAGSSGANVLTF. CDR3 sequence (DNA): TGTGCCAGCAGTTTAGCCCCAGCGGGGAGCTCTGGGGCCAACGTCCTGACTTTC. This sequence joins TRBV27 and TRBJ2-6; the match to TRBD2 covers 7 bases. Germline assignment: CDR1 MNHEY and CDR2 SMNVEV (reference sequence). V dropped 2 bases and J dropped 0; count of bases not matched to a gene: 7. The CDR3 runs to 18 residues.

V gene TRBV19 combines with J gene TRBJ1-6; maybe TRBD1 (6 bases). V lost 2 bases and J 9 bases, leaving 11 bases between the germline ends. Germline V gene sequence: CDR1 LNHDA, CDR2 SQIVND (reference sequence). The CDR3 loop spans 14 amino acids. CDR3 loop: CASSIKTGGSPLHF. The CDR3, as DNA: TGTGCCAGTAGTATAAAGACAGGAGGTTCACCCCTCCACTTT.

The chain links TRBV25-1 to TRBJ2-1; D is unclear. Per the germline V gene, CDR1 is MGHDK and CDR2 is SYGVNS. This CDR3 region has 14 residues. V lost 4 bases and J lost 0, with 7 bases in between. The DNA of the CDR3 is TGTGCCAGCAGTGTAGAAAGCTCCTACAATGAGCAGTTCTTC. Translation: CASSVESSYNEQFF.

This clone was detected only a few times. The gene calls are TRBV9 and TRBJ1-1; possible D gene TRBD1, 5 bases. The V and J ends lost 0 bases and 1 base respectively, with 10 bases between them. Germline CDR1 reads SGDLS; CDR2 reads YYNGEE. This CDR3 is 15 amino acids long. CDR3 amino acids: CASSVGGYGNTEAFF. The CDR3 nucleotides are TGTGCCAGCAGCGTAGGGGGCTACGGGAACACTGAAGCTTTCTTT. The full variable domain, completed using reference TRBV9 and TRBJ1-1, is DSGVTQTPKHLITATGQRVTLRCSPRSGDLSVYWYQQSLDQGLQFLIQYYNGEERAKGNILERFSAQQFPDLHSELNLSSLELGDSALYFCASSVGGYGNTEAFFGQGTRLTVV.